These T cell receptor beta chains were read from a single sample in a study of T-cell memory formation after mild COVID-19. Each CDR3 protein is one row after TCRdb ran MiXCR on the 5' RACE reads. The table lists about 440,000 distinct CDR3 sequences, 15% to 20% of them singletons. Sequenced material: PBMCs or a T cell subset sorted from them (not recorded which). The source is an adult woman who had mild COVID-19 (a few samples of this study predate the infection). Cell type and time point are not known. The CDR3 runs from the conserved cysteine through the conserved F or W. D genes are given only for firm matches. Clone size is given for some rows only: seen once, a few or many times, or a class if the clone is expanded.

D	V	J	size	CDR3
-	TRBV5-1	TRBJ1-2	-	CASSPEFGTPYGYTF
-	TRBV29-1	TRBJ1-4	few	CSVEVLNEKLFF
TRBD1	TRBV12-3/TRBV12-4	TRBJ2-7	-	CASNTGGLSYEQYF
-	TRBV5-1	TRBJ1-1	-	CASSQSGHLEAFF
-	TRBV20-1	TRBJ1-5	-	CSARAGEGSYSNQPQHF
TRBD2	TRBV7-9	TRBJ2-3	-	CASNTGGLEQYF
-	TRBV6-2/TRBV6-3	TRBJ2-2	few	CASTRLAGELFF
TRBD1	TRBV6-5	TRBJ1-1	-	CASYTGGTEAFF
TRBD2	TRBV27	TRBJ2-5	few	CASSLSASGGTLQETQYF
TRBD2	TRBV24-1	TRBJ2-1	many	CATSSAGLAGGYNEQFF
TRBD2	TRBV7-8	TRBJ2-1	few	CASSFNGGLNEQFF
-	TRBV7-9	TRBJ1-1	-	CASSRGGENTEAFF
-	TRBV24-1	TRBJ1-1	-	CATSPSGYTEAFF
-	TRBV12-3/TRBV12-4	TRBJ1-1	few	CASSLWYEAFF
-	TRBV5-5	TRBJ2-3	-	CASSLDYFTDTQYF
-	TRBV5-1	TRBJ1-3	few	CASSLGPTASGNTIYF
-	TRBV6-2/TRBV6-3	TRBJ2-7	-	CASTQDRLPYLYEQYF
TRBD2	TRBV5-1	TRBJ2-1	few	CASSPSGLAGGWESEQFF
TRBD2	TRBV18	TRBJ2-1	few	CASSPGLAGGYEQFF
-	TRBV21-1	TRBJ2-7	-	CASSIRTGRYEQYF
-	TRBV7-9	TRBJ1-2	-	CASSLETVRPEGYTF
-	TRBV29-1	TRBJ1-1	few	CSAHGQLNTEAFF
TRBD1	TRBV6-5	TRBJ1-1	-	CASREQGFLTEAFF
TRBD2	TRBV6-1	TRBJ2-1	-	CASSESTSGYNEQFF
TRBD1	TRBV15	TRBJ2-5	-	CATSRAGDRGLETQYF
-	TRBV9	TRBJ2-1	-	CASSDGDGNEQFF
-	TRBV4-1	TRBJ1-5	few	CASSLATSQEPQHF
-	TRBV5-1	TRBJ1-1	few	CASSLDLRRGPGAEAFF
-	TRBV20-1	TRBJ2-3	-	CSASGHSSTDTQYF
-	TRBV6-5	TRBJ1-2	-	CASSYSDSFRDGYTF
-	TRBV10-3	TRBJ1-1	once	CASATVMNTEAFF
-	TRBV20-1	TRBJ1-1	-	CSARGLQGGTEAFF
-	TRBV29-1	TRBJ2-5	-	CSVILPGDQETQYF
-	TRBV5-1	TRBJ2-3	-	CASSLLDNTDTQYF
-	TRBV5-1	TRBJ2-5	-	CASSLGRATETQYF
-	TRBV2	TRBJ1-4	few	CASGRGIWEKLFF
-	TRBV5-1	TRBJ2-3	-	CASSLLGAPSTDTQYF
-	TRBV20-1	TRBJ2-1	-	CSARGLASEQFF
-	TRBV7-2	TRBJ1-2	-	CASSLRQGMSNYGYTF
-	TRBV21-1	TRBJ2-4	-	CASSKATGFSAKNIQYF
-	TRBV5-6	TRBJ1-2	few	CASSLVRGYGYTF
-	TRBV6-4	TRBJ2-1	few	CASSADSSYNEQFF
-	TRBV14	TRBJ1-3	-	CASSPFGDQIKDTIYF
-	TRBV20-1	TRBJ1-1	-	CSVINPRRGTEAFF
-	TRBV25-1	TRBJ1-2	-	CASSATDPGYTF
-	TRBV7-9	TRBJ2-3	many	CASSLIQGDTQYF
TRBD2	TRBV11-2	TRBJ2-4	-	CASTSRSGDVGAKNIQYF
-	TRBV7-9	TRBJ1-1	many	CASSWDNPNTEAFF
TRBD2	TRBV7-2	TRBJ2-3	few	CASSVLTSGGDTQYF
-	TRBV6-1	TRBJ2-7	-	CASSEGPTATYEQYF
-	TRBV15	TRBJ2-2	-	CATSRPRVGVEAGELFF
-	TRBV3-1	TRBJ1-1	many	CASSLIVVGLPRTNTEAFF